The clone carrying this T cell receptor (beta chain) was picked up many times. Its antigen is undetermined. The authors deemed Graves' hyperthyroidism stable absent ophthalmopathy progression within 18 months. This sample was included in a study of T cells in Graves' hyperthyroidism and ophthalmopathy. This CDR3 is 17 amino acids long. V was pared by 1 base and J by 4 bases, with 4 bases of the junction left unmatched. CDR1 SGHDN and CDR2 FVKESK come from the germline V gene. Amplified regions were TCR beta CDR3 sequences from RNA transcripts. An initial round of RT-PCR targeting the TCR CDR3 relied on the HTBI primer set. TCRdb reanalysed the multiplex PCR reads using MiXCR and keeps one entry per CDR3 protein. There are about 400,000 distinct CDR3 sequences in the sample; around a sixth occur only once, and roughly 7.4% lies in the top ten. Study outcomes and limitations: Most thyroid clonotypes expanded above 0.001 appeared in blood too.

This chain connects TRBV14 to TRBJ2-3; 14 bases map to TRBD2. The receptor was isolated from a woman aged 18-29 years with Graves' hyperthyroidism. Specimen: blood. The CDR3 coding sequence is TGTGCCAGCAGCCAAGGGGGACTAGCGGGAGATCCAGATACGCAGTATTTT. It is translated as CASSQGGLAGDPDTQYF.